Presented here are 26 T cell receptor beta chains from one specimen sequenced in a study of tumor and adjacent non-tumor tissue in lung cancer listed by TCRdb under 2018. Bulk unsorted tissue served as the source for RNA extraction, and RNA quality was assessed using a NanoDrop ND-1000 and an Agilent 2100. The library was built by means of multiplex PCR. This sample was sequenced with an Illumina HiSeq 2500. TCRbeta libraries were constructed through three rounds of nested PCR with primers (Table S4) according to protocols adapted from ARM-PCR. The public reads were quality trimmed at Q25 with fastp and then assembled into clones with MiXCR by TCRdb, keeping productive beta chains. Rows matching on CDR3 protein sequence are summarized as one entry with the most common DNA and genes. In all, the sample holds fewer than 150,000 distinct CDR3 sequences, and roughly 70% of those were seen once. Approximately 18% of the sample belongs to the ten largest clones.

Sequencing was carried out using lung tumor tissue. The receptor source for this set is a man aged 55-75 years with small cell lung cancer.

This clonotype was observed at least ten times. The chain links TRBV6-6 to TRBJ1-4, with D perhaps matching TRBD1 (5 bases). V was trimmed by 5 bases and J by 3 bases, leaving 13 bases between them. The CDR3 consists of 15 residues. Germline CDR1 is MNHNY and CDR2 is SVGAGI (reference sequence). The CDR3 DNA is TGTGCCAGCAGTCGGGGGGTGATACCTAATGAAAAACTGTTTTTT. Protein: CASSRGVIPNEKLFF.

This chain connects TRBV5-1 to TRBJ2-3, with D unresolved. Germline values: CDR1 SGHRS, CDR2 YFSETQ. CDR3 length equals 14 residues. The V end lost 4 bases, the J end lost 8 bases, and 17 bases lay between the germline ends. The CDR3 sequence is CASSPQESSGTQYF. The CDR3 DNA sequence: TGCGCCAGCAGCCCCCAAGAGTCCTCGGGTACGCAGTATTTT.

Comment on this clonotype: The CDR3 carries no conserved terminal phenylalanine or tryptophan, so it likely arises from a read error. The V call is TRBV12-3 or TRBV12-4, the J call TRBJ2-7, with 7 bases lining up with TRBD1. The junction had 4 bases not matched to a gene; V was cut back by 4 bases and J by 1 base. The CDR3 totals 14 residues. This chain's CDR3 is CASSSGTASYEQYI. The CDR3, as DNA: TGTGCCAGCAGTTCCGGGACAGCGTCCTACGAGCAGTACATC.

This clonotype was detected only once. A single base separates this from a much larger clone, so it may be a read error. V usage is TRBV20-1 and J usage is TRBJ2-2, with D possibly TRBD1 on 5 matching bases. The CDR3 spans 15 residues. Per the germline V gene, CDR1 is DFQATT and CDR2 is SNEGSKA (reference sequence). The V gene lost 1 base and the J gene lost 5 bases, with 14 bases spanning the gap. The CDR3 reads CSARGAGSGTGELFF. CDR3 nucleotides: TGCAGTGCTAGAGGAGCAGGGTCCGGGACCGGGGAGCTGTTTTTT.

As for this clonotype: One end of the junction varies from germline; a read error may be responsible. The genes are TRBV11-3 and TRBJ2-3; a possible D gene is TRBD2 (6 bases). Germline CDR1 and CDR2: SGHNT and YENEEA. This CDR3 is built from 15 residues. CDR3 nucleotide sequence: TGTGCCAGCAACTTCACTAACGGGAGTTTTGATACGCCGTATTTT. Protein product: CASNFTNGSFDTPYF. Looking up the rest from reference TRBV11-3 and TRBJ2-3 gives the full variable domain: EAGVVQSPRYKIIEKKQPVAFWCNPISGHNTLYWYLQNLGQGPELLIRYENEEAVDDSQLPKDRFSAERLKGVDSTLKIQPAELGDSAVYLCASNFTNGSFDTPYFGPGTRLTVL.

The V gene is TRBV11-2, the J gene TRBJ2-5, with D possibly being TRBD1 or TRBD2 (6 bases each). The CDR3 covers 18 residues. Trimming pared 4 bases from V and 7 bases from J, leaving 28 bases between. CDR1 SGHAT and CDR2 FQNNGV come from the germline V gene. The CDR3 nucleotides read TGTGCCAGCAGCTCGGGCCGACGGCGCACGGGGGCCAGAGGGACCCAGTACTTC. Its translation is CASSSGRRRTGARGTQYF.

The J gene is TRBJ1-3, the V gene TRBV12-3 or TRBV12-4; D remains unclear. This CDR3 contains 15 residues. Trimming took off 6 bases at V and 0 bases at J, with 12 bases between the two ends. In DNA form, the CDR3 reads TGTGCCAGCAGGATGGACGGCCGCTCTGGAAACACCATATATTTT. It codes for CASRMDGRSGNTIYF.

As regards this clonotype: Germline and junction disagree at one end, which may indicate a read error. V gene TRBV12-3 or TRBV12-4 combines with J gene TRBJ1-2; weak D call: TRBD1 (6 bases). The CDR3 extends over 15 amino acids. The CDR3 sequence: CTSSFAAWGQSDYTF. CDR3 sequence (DNA): TGTACCAGCAGTTTCGCGGCATGGGGACAATCGGACTACACCTTC.

The table lists this clonotype with many counts. The rearrangement joins TRBV5-4 to TRBJ1-1, with D maybe TRBD1 (5 bases). Trimming stripped 1 base from V and 4 bases from J, with 14 bases between. Per the germline V gene, CDR1 is SGHNT and CDR2 is YYREEE (reference sequence). The length of the CDR3 is 15 residues. CDR3 DNA: TGTGCCAGCAGCTTGTCCAGGGCGAGAAGCACTGAAGCTTTCTTT. This encodes CASSLSRARSTEAFF.

The J gene is TRBJ1-2, the V gene TRBV20-1; D is unclear. Trimming cost V 3 bases and J 6 bases, with 5 bases left between them. Germline V gives CDR1 DFQATT, CDR2 SNEGSKA (reference sequence). This CDR3 contains 10 residues. Here the CDR3 reads CSASGDGYTF. CDR3 nucleotides: TGCAGTGCTAGTGGGGATGGCTACACCTTC.

This clonotype has a count of ten or more. The chain recombines TRBV6-5 with TRBJ1-5, with a possible D match to TRBD1 (6 bases). The V gene's germline CDR1 is MNHEY and CDR2 SVGAGI. This CDR3 is 13 amino acids long. V dropped 4 bases and J dropped 9 bases, with 13 bases sitting between them. The CDR3 loop is CASSSGAFSPQHF. DNA of the CDR3: TGTGCCAGCAGTTCAGGGGCCTTCTCGCCCCAGCATTTT.

On this clonotype: A much more abundant neighbour one base away suggests this may be a read error. The rearrangement links TRBV20-1 to TRBJ1-1; D is undetermined. Germline V gene lookup returns CDR1 DFQATT and CDR2 SNEGSKA (reference sequence). The CDR3 consists of 13 residues. The CDR3, as DNA: TGCAGTTCTAGACCAGTCACGAACACTGAAGCTTTCTTT. Protein product: CSSRPVTNTEAFF.

This clonotype was seen just once. This sequence joins TRBV5-1 and TRBJ2-5, with a tentative D call TRBD1 (5 bases). CDR3 length: 14 amino acids. The germline V gene has CDR1 SGHRS and CDR2 YFSETQ. Trimming stripped 4 bases from V and 2 bases from J, with 12 bases between. Written as DNA, the CDR3 is TGCGCCAGCAGCATAGGACAAGGACAAGAGACCCAGTACTTC. It yields the protein CASSIGQGQETQYF.

Comment on this clonotype: No conserved phenylalanine or tryptophan ends this CDR3, so it is likely a read error. The V and J genes are TRBV12-5 and TRBJ1-5; D not resolved. V was trimmed by 1 base and J by 5 bases, leaving 12 bases between them. The CDR3 sequence is 15 residues long. Germline values: CDR1 LGHNT, CDR2 FRNRAP. The CDR3 bases are TGTGCTAGTGGTTTGGGTACAGAGAGCCATCAGCCCCAGCATTAT. Its translation: CASGLGTESHQPQHY.

The CDR3 protein is CASSPGQNIYEQYF. CDR3 DNA sequence: TGTGCCAGCAGCCCAGGACAGAATATCTACGAGCAGTACTTC. The chain combines TRBV11-3 with TRBJ2-7; possibly TRBD1 for D (6 bases). CDR1 is SGHNT, CDR2 YENEEA, per germline. This CDR3 has 14 residues. Trimming shortened V by 5 bases and J by 3 bases, and 14 bases separated the two germline ends. Filled out from reference TRBV11-3 and TRBJ2-7, the complete variable domain reads EAGVVQSPRYKIIEKKQPVAFWCNPISGHNTLYWYLQNLGQGPELLIRYENEEAVDDSQLPKDRFSAERLKGVDSTLKIQPAELGDSAVYLCASSPGQNIYEQYFGPGTRLTVT.

This clonotype has just a few counts. It is unclear where the CDR3 begins or ends on the DNA, so no DNA is shown, and the CDR3 is as TCRdb lists it. The V and J genes are TRBV11-2 and TRBJ1-1. CDR1 is SGHAT and CDR2 is FQNNGV in the germline V gene. The CDR3 numbers 14 amino acids, ends counted. The CDR3 protein is CVSSLVGRGTAAFF.

The table lists this clonotype with many counts. This CDR3 is CASSSIQGGYGYTF. CDR3 nucleotide sequence: TGTGCCAGCAGCTCCATACAGGGAGGGTATGGCTACACCTTC. V gene TRBV5-4 combines with J gene TRBJ1-2; D may be TRBD1 (6 bases). The germline V gene encodes CDR1 SGHNT and CDR2 YYREEE (reference sequence). The CDR3 length is 14 residues. V was cut by 3 bases and J by 5 bases, with 14 bases left in between.

The chain links TRBV6-2 or TRBV6-3 to TRBJ1-5; D unclear. The V gene lost 4 bases and the J gene lost 4 bases, with 14 bases spanning the gap. The germline V gene encodes CDR1 MNHEY and CDR2 SVGEGT. The CDR3 loop spans 15 amino acids. CDR3 loop: CASSSDEAENQPQHF. The CDR3, as DNA: TGTGCCAGCAGTTCGGACGAGGCAGAAAATCAGCCCCAGCATTTT.

To note about this clonotype: Mismatch with germline at one junction end may stem from a read error. In DNA form, the CDR3 reads TGCATTGCTAGGAGGACCGGCGGGGAGCTGTTTTTT. Encoded protein: CIARRTGGELFF. The V and J genes are TRBV20-1 and TRBJ2-2; a weak D match, TRBD2 (5 bases). The CDR3 spans 12 residues. Germline values: CDR1 DFQATT, CDR2 SNEGSKA (reference sequence).

With regard to this clonotype: This may be a read error: a much more frequent sequence differs by one nucleotide. The chain carries TRBV20-1 and TRBJ2-7; 12 bases fit TRBD2. V shed 4 bases and J 7 bases; nucleotides not matched to a gene: 2. Germline V gene sequence: CDR1 DFQATT, CDR2 SNEGSKA (reference sequence). CDR3 length equals 12 residues. The CDR3 nucleotides are TGCAGTGCTAAACTAGCGGGAGGTGAGCAGTACTTC. This encodes CSAKLAGGEQYF.

This chain links TRBV20-1 with TRBJ2-7; D gene uncertain. The CDR3 is made up of 12 amino acids. Deletions cut 0 bases from V and 9 bases from J, with 12 bases between. Germline lookup yields CDR1 DFQATT and CDR2 SNEGSKA (reference sequence). In nucleotides, the CDR3 is TGCAGTGCTAGAGATCTCAAGGGCGGGCAGTACTTC. Residues: CSARDLKGGQYF.

V usage is TRBV20-1 and J usage is TRBJ2-1; D possibly corresponds to TRBD1 (6 bases). CDR1 DFQATT and CDR2 SNEGSKA come from the germline V gene (reference sequence). The CDR3 covers 16 residues. Trimming took off 0 bases at V and 3 bases at J, with 15 bases between the two ends. CDR3 sequence reads: CSARDLLRQDYNEQFF. The DNA of the CDR3 is TGCAGTGCTAGAGATCTTTTGAGACAGGACTACAATGAGCAGTTCTTC.

This clonotype was recorded a few times. The chain employs TRBV20-1 and TRBJ2-1; D unresolved. V lost 3 bases and J lost 3, with 9 bases in between. CDR3 length: 13 amino acids. Germline V CDR1 and CDR2: DFQATT, SNEGSKA (reference sequence). The CDR3, as DNA: TGCAGTGCTAGTGGTTTAGACTACAATGAGCAGTTCTTC. Amino acid sequence: CSASGLDYNEQFF.

This clonotype occurred a few times. This may be a read error: a much more frequent sequence differs by one nucleotide. The chain has TRBV12-3 or TRBV12-4 and TRBJ2-1; D gene ambiguous. The CDR3 sequence is 12 residues long. CDR3 region: CTSSLSGFEQFF. As DNA, the CDR3 is TGTACCAGCAGTCTCTCGGGTTTCGAGCAGTTCTTC.

J is TRBJ2-1 and V is TRBV29-1; TRBD2 matches at 9 bases. The V gene's germline CDR1 is SQVTM and CDR2 ANQGSEA. This CDR3 comprises 15 residues. With V trimmed by 0 bases and J by 6 bases, 6 bases remained unmatched. The CDR3 region has the DNA TGCAGCGTTGAAGAGGCGCTAGCGGGAACCAATGAGCAGTTCTTC. Translating it yields CSVEEALAGTNEQFF.

A remark on this clonotype: A read error is possible here, since a much larger clone lies one base away. The chain links TRBV5-4 to TRBJ2-6, with a possible D match to TRBD2 (7 bases). V lost 6 bases and J lost 4, with 14 bases in between. The CDR3 has 15 residues. Germline V lookup: CDR1 SGHNT, CDR2 YYREEE (reference sequence). The CDR3 here is CASIERGAGANVLTF. The DNA of the CDR3 is TGTGCCAGCATTGAACGGGGGGCCGGGGCCAACGTCCTGACTTTC.